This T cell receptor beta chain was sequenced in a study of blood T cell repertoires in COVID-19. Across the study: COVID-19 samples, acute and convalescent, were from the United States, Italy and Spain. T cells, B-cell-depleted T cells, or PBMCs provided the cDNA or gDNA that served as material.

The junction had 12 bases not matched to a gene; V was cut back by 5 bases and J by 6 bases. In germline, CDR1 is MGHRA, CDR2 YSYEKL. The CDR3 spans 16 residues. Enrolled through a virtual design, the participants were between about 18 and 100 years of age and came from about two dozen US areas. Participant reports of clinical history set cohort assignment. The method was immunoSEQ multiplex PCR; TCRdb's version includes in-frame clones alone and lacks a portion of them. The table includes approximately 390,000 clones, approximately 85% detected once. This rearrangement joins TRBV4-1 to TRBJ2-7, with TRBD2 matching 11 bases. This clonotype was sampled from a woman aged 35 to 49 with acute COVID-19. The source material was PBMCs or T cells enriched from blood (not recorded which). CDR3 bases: TGCGCCAGCAGCATACTAGCGGGGGCTACGCTACTCGAGCAGTACTTC. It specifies CASSILAGATLLEQYF.